One T cell receptor (beta chain) is described in this entry. The record originates from a study of OX40 agonist ivuxolimab in advanced cancers. Study in general: Patients received ivuxolimab, an agonistic anti-OX40 (CD134) antibody.

Here immunoSEQ multiplex PCR was the method, and the copy in TCRdb shows in-frame clones only, minus some. The repertoire consists of some 40,000 clones, with over 80% occurring once and the leading ten covering around 28%. Trimming removed 0 bases from V and 4 bases from J, with 3 bases in between. This CDR3 contains 13 residues. Germline V gives CDR1 MRHNA, CDR2 SNTAGT. The chain uses TRBV6-4 and TRBJ2-2; the D is unclear. The source is an adult with an advanced solid tumor such as melanoma, head and neck, liver or kidney cancer. The material was CD4+ or CD8+ T cells sorted from blood, obtained in a trial of the OX40 agonist ivuxolimab. CDR3: CASSDSTTGELFF. CDR3 DNA sequence: TGTGCCAGCAGTGACTCTACCACCGGGGAGCTGTTTTTT.